This TCR beta chain was recovered during a study of blood T cell repertoires in COVID-19. Study-level background: The United States, Italy and Spain were the sources of the acute and convalescent COVID-19 samples. From T cells, B-cell-depleted T cells, or PBMCs came the material, which was cDNA or gDNA.

Original handling: Reference gene primer amplification gave nucleated cell count estimates. Produced via immunoSEQ multiplex PCR; TCRdb's table is partial and in-frame only. The V and J calls and clone size were taken over from that table, and D and trimming were inferred from the DNA. The profile shows about 250,000 clones, roughly 89% of them singletons. The clonotype originates from a woman between 40 and 55 years old who had recovered from COVID-19. The sequenced sample was peripheral blood.

DNA for the CDR3: TGCGCCAGCAGCGGGCGGACAGGGGGCGAAAGGGGCGAGCAGTACTTC. Protein sequence: CASSGRTGGERGEQYF. The chain is built from TRBV5-1 and TRBJ2-7; 11 bases agree with TRBD1. J was trimmed by 6 bases and V by 4 bases; bases with no gene match: 12. CDR1 SGHRS and CDR2 YFSETQ come from the germline V gene. CDR3 length: 16 residues.